The source of this T cell receptor (beta chain) is a study of T-cell reconstitution after alpha-beta-depleted transplantation in children. Unique molecular identifiers tagged the TCRbeta library. One entry per CDR3 protein, called by TCRdb with MiXCR from the PCR reads. The repertoire holds 90,000 to 95,000 distinct CDR3 sequences, 12% seen once, with about 14% in the top ten. Ten or more counts support this clonotype. This CDR3 is built from 15 residues. CDR1 DFQATT and CDR2 SNEGSKA come from the germline V gene (reference sequence). V shed 3 bases and J 0 bases; nucleotides not matched to a gene: 7.

The sample consisted of PBMCs from the stem cell graft donor, taken from the stem cell graft. The gene calls are TRBV20-1 and TRBJ2-7; 8 bases align to TRBD1. This TCR derives from a human donor who donated a stem cell graft to a child with inherited bone marrow failure. The CDR3 bases are TGCAGTGCTAGTGGATCACAGGGGGGCTCCTACGAGCAGTACTTC. It specifies CSASGSQGGSYEQYF.